These T cell receptor beta chains were read from a single sample in a study of memory CD4+ T cells and cytomegalovirus serostatus. Generated by immunoSEQ multiplex PCR, the TCRdb table keeps only in-frame clones and is missing some. Found here are around 60,000 clones, less than 85% of them singletons; the top ten hold 0.5%. The sequencing sample was made of memory CD4+ T cells from blood. The receptor source for this set is an adult in good health and CMV-seronegative. Some clones in this sample may be carry-over from other donors' samples. CDR3s include the opening cysteine and the closing phenylalanine or tryptophan. The D gene is left open where the match is weak. Size tells how often a clone was seen (once, few, many) or the class of an expanded clone, and some rows leave it out.

d_call: NA
j_call: TRBJ2-4
clone_size: NA
v_call: TRBV20-1
cdr3_aa: CSAPLGQVKYF
cdr3_nt: TGCAGTGCCCCCCTTGGGCAAGTAAAGTACTTC

d_call: NA
j_call: TRBJ2-7
clone_size: NA
v_call: TRBV2
cdr3_aa: CASSDGTSSRLEQYF
cdr3_nt: TGTGCCAGCAGTGACGGGACATCAAGCAGGCTCGAGCAGTACTTC

d_call: TRBD1
j_call: TRBJ1-5
clone_size: NA
v_call: TRBV6-6
cdr3_aa: CASSYPDRGGQPQHF
cdr3_nt: TGTGCCAGCAGTTACCCAGACAGGGGTGGTCAGCCCCAGCATTTT

d_call: TRBD1
j_call: TRBJ2-1
clone_size: NA
v_call: TRBV11-3
cdr3_aa: CASSPGQALNEQFF
cdr3_nt: TGTGCCAGCAGTCCGGGACAGGCCCTCAATGAGCAGTTCTTC

d_call: NA
j_call: TRBJ1-5
clone_size: NA
v_call: TRBV19
cdr3_aa: CASRSGGGSGQPQHF
cdr3_nt: TGTGCCAGTAGGTCAGGCGGGGGGTCAGGACAGCCCCAGCATTTT

d_call: TRBD1
j_call: TRBJ2-3
clone_size: NA
v_call: TRBV2
cdr3_aa: CASRRTGGIDTQYF
cdr3_nt: TGTGCCAGCAGGAGGACAGGGGGCATAGATACGCAGTATTTT

d_call: NA
j_call: TRBJ2-5
clone_size: NA
v_call: TRBV20-1
cdr3_aa: CSAKVGETQYF
cdr3_nt: TGCAGTGCTAAAGTCGGAGAGACCCAGTACTTC

d_call: NA
j_call: TRBJ2-4
clone_size: NA
v_call: TRBV5-5
cdr3_aa: CASSWNRGLEAKNIQYF
cdr3_nt: TGTGCCAGCAGCTGGAATCGGGGGTTGGAGGCCAAAAACATTCAGTACTTC

d_call: TRBD1
j_call: TRBJ1-6
clone_size: NA
v_call: TRBV4-3
cdr3_aa: CASSQEADRSNSPLHF
cdr3_nt: TGCGCCAGCAGCCAAGAGGCGGACAGGAGTAATTCACCCCTCCACTTT

d_call: TRBD2
j_call: TRBJ2-7
clone_size: NA
v_call: TRBV4-1
cdr3_aa: CASSHRPPGLDYEQYF
cdr3_nt: TGCGCCAGCAGCCATCGACCTCCGGGACTAGACTACGAGCAGTACTTC

d_call: NA
j_call: TRBJ2-1
clone_size: NA
v_call: TRBV10-2
cdr3_aa: CASSDGGSGYNEQFF
cdr3_nt: TGCGCCAGCAGTGACGGGGGCTCGGGGTACAATGAGCAGTTCTTC

d_call: TRBD1
j_call: TRBJ1-6
clone_size: NA
v_call: TRBV28
cdr3_aa: CASSPRRGLGNSPLHF
cdr3_nt: TGTGCCAGCAGTCCCCGGAGGGGGCTAGGGAATTCACCCCTCCACTTT

d_call: TRBD1
j_call: TRBJ2-7
clone_size: NA
v_call: TRBV7-2
cdr3_aa: CASSLSVGDRLRSYEQYF
cdr3_nt: TGTGCCAGCAGCTTATCGGTCGGGGACAGGCTAAGGTCCTACGAGCAGTACTTC

d_call: TRBD1
j_call: TRBJ1-2
clone_size: NA
v_call: TRBV6-1
cdr3_aa: CASSGQGYGYTF
cdr3_nt: TGTGCCAGCAGTGGACAGGGCTATGGCTACACCTTC

d_call: NA
j_call: TRBJ1-3
clone_size: once
v_call: TRBV4-2
cdr3_aa: CASSQEGDPLSGNTIYF
cdr3_nt: TGTGCCAGCAGCCAAGAGGGGGATCCCCTCTCTGGAAACACCATATATTTT